The 8 T cell receptor beta chains below all came from one sample that was sequenced in a study of T-cell reconstitution after alpha-beta-depleted transplantation in children. Using unique molecular identifiers, the investigators prepared the TCRbeta library. TCRdb re-analysed the PCR reads in MiXCR, keeping a single row per CDR3 protein. The sample carries hundreds of thousands of distinct CDR3 sequences, about 11% recorded once. The sample here was PBMCs from the stem cell graft donor, taken from the stem cell graft. The receptors were gathered from a human donor who donated a stem cell graft to a child with acute lymphoblastic leukemia.

The sample holds many counts of this clonotype. The chain couples TRBV6-1 to TRBJ2-5; a possible D gene is TRBD2 (6 bases). The V end was cut by 7 bases, the J end by 3 bases, with 12 bases between. This CDR3 spans 13 amino acids. Per germline, CDR1 MNHNS and CDR2 SASEGT. This CDR3 reads CASTRDLKETQYF. Written as DNA, the CDR3 is TGTGCCAGCACTCGGGACTTAAAAGAGACCCAGTACTTC.

The rearrangement links TRBV20-1 to TRBJ2-7; D uncertain. The CDR3 totals 14 residues. V gave up 3 bases and J gave up 2 bases, with 14 bases separating them. The germline V gene has CDR1 DFQATT and CDR2 SNEGSKA (reference sequence). In DNA form, the CDR3 reads TGCAGTGCTAGGGGTGCCGGTCGGACCTACGAGCAGTACTTC. As protein: CSARGAGRTYEQYF.

This clonotype has ten or more counts. V usage is TRBV5-1 and J usage is TRBJ1-1; D might be TRBD1 (5 bases). The germline V and J ends were trimmed by 7 bases and 1 base, with 14 bases remaining between them. Germline V CDR1 and CDR2: SGHRS, YFSETQ. The CDR3 is 14 residues long. The CDR3 reads CASSRDPENTEAFF. The CDR3 DNA reads as TGCGCCAGCTCCAGGGACCCCGAGAACACTGAAGCTTTCTTT.

This clonotype was detected ten times or more. The V call is TRBV3-1, the J call TRBJ2-1; D gene ambiguous. The CDR3 extends over 20 amino acids. Per germline, CDR1 LGHDT and CDR2 YNNKEL (reference sequence). Trimming shortened V by 4 bases and J by 6 bases, and 31 bases separated the two germline ends. CDR3 region: CASSRLPNELAVDDSNEQFF. CDR3 DNA: TGTGCCAGCAGCCGCCTCCCAAATGAACTCGCCGTCGATGATTCCAATGAGCAGTTCTTC.

This clonotype was seen repeatedly, ten times or more. V is TRBV5-1 and J is TRBJ1-2; TRBD1 matches at 12 bases. The CDR3 runs to 15 residues. Germline V gives CDR1 SGHRS, CDR2 YFSETQ. The V and J ends lost 4 bases and 7 bases, in that order; junction bases with no gene match: 8. The CDR3 loop is CASSLHGTGGAGYTF. The CDR3 region has the DNA TGCGCCAGCAGCCTTCACGGGACAGGGGGCGCTGGCTACACCTTC.

There are many counts of this clonotype. This chain uses TRBV21-1 with TRBJ2-3. TRBV21-1 is shown as a pseudogene. The CDR3 has 14 residues. The CDR3 here is CASALVSDTDTQYF. The CDR3 bases are TGTGCCAGCGCTCTTGTCTCCGACACAGATACGCAGTATTTT.

The table lists this clonotype with many counts. The rearrangement uses TRBV2 and TRBJ1-2; D perhaps matches TRBD1 (5 bases). With 8 bases removed from V and 9 bases from J, the gap between germline ends came to 19 bases. This CDR3 has 13 amino acids. CDR1 is SNHLY, CDR2 FYNNEI, per germline. This CDR3 reads CASPGAGSGSYTF. In DNA form, the CDR3 reads TGTGCCAGCCCTGGAGCAGGGTCGGGTAGCTACACCTTC.

In its sample, this clonotype was seen many times. The rearrangement uses TRBV29-1 and TRBJ1-2; unclear D gene. The length of the CDR3 is 11 residues. Germline lookup yields CDR1 SQVTM and CDR2 ANQGSEA. Trimming stripped 6 bases from V and 6 bases from J, with 11 bases between. CDR3 residues: CSVPRPDGYTF. Here the CDR3 DNA reads TGCAGCGTCCCCAGGCCCGATGGCTACACCTTC.